The 23 T cell receptor beta chains presented below share a single source sample, sequenced in a study of shared clonotypes between healthy human individuals. Assay used: immunoSEQ multiplex PCR; TCRdb lists only in-frame clones, some missing. The sample consists of 2 million to 2.5 million clones, roughly 96% of them appearing once. Sequencing was done on a sample of naive CD4+ T cells sorted from blood. Subset described: CD45RA+ positively selected. The receptors were sampled from a man between 18 and 29 years old in good health.

V and J are TRBV5-1 and TRBJ2-2, with a tentative D call TRBD1 (6 bases). Trimming took off 4 bases at V and 3 bases at J, with 13 bases between the two ends. The CDR3 covers 15 residues. CDR1 and CDR2 from the germline V gene are SGHRS and YFSETQ. CDR3 loop: CASSPAGDHTGELFF. In DNA form, the CDR3 reads TGCGCCAGCAGCCCTGCAGGGGATCACACCGGGGAGCTGTTTTTT.

This chain joins TRBV2 and TRBJ2-5; the match to TRBD2 covers 11 bases. The V gene's germline CDR1 is SNHLY and CDR2 FYNNEI. This CDR3 region has 15 residues. The V gene end was trimmed by 7 bases and the J gene end by 3 bases; junction bases not matched to a gene: 7. CDR3 protein: CASTPRGLAEETQYF. CDR3 sequence (DNA): TGTGCCAGCACTCCTCGGGGACTAGCGGAAGAGACCCAGTACTTC.

This clone appeared a single time. CDR3 coding DNA: TGCGCCAGCAGCCAAGTTCTAAACTACGAGCAGTACTTC. Translated: CASSQVLNYEQYF. The rearrangement links TRBV4-1 to TRBJ2-7; D not certain. Looked up from germline, CDR1 is MGHRA and CDR2 is YSYEKL. Trimming cost V 1 base and J 3 bases, with 7 bases left between them. This CDR3 is built from 13 residues.

The gene calls are TRBV6-6 and TRBJ1-2, with D perhaps TRBD1 (6 bases). The CDR3 has 15 residues. V lost 5 bases and J lost 6, with 19 bases in between. Looked up from germline, CDR1 is MNHNY and CDR2 is SVGAGI (reference sequence). DNA of the CDR3: TGTGCCAGCAGTAGGGGGGAGAGAGGCAAGGATGGCTACACCTTC. Amino acids: CASSRGERGKDGYTF.

V and J are TRBV28 and TRBJ2-5; D call uncertain. Trimming took 6 bases from V and 8 from J, leaving 13 bases between them. The CDR3 is 12 amino acids. CDR1 is MDHEN and CDR2 is SYDVKM in the germline V gene. CDR3 coding DNA: TGTGCCAGCAGAGGTCCCCTGGGAACCCAGTACTTC. It is translated as CASRGPLGTQYF.

Remarks on this clone: The sample carries other DNA sequences with the same CDR3. This rearrangement joins TRBV11-2 to TRBJ2-5; D is unresolved. Trimming left V 4 bases short and J 0 bases short, with 3 bases between. The V gene's germline CDR1 is SGHAT and CDR2 FQNNGV. This CDR3 is 12 amino acids long. The CDR3 spells CASSSYQETQYF. The CDR3 coding sequence is TGTGCCAGCAGCTCTTACCAAGAGACCCAGTACTTC.

Regarding this clone: Other DNA sequences in the sample encode the same CDR3. The chain is built from TRBV7-9 and TRBJ1-3, with 9 bases matching TRBD1. This CDR3 comprises 16 residues. Germline CDR1 is SEHNR and CDR2 is FQNEAQ (reference sequence). The junction had 6 bases not matched to a gene; V was cut back by 6 bases and J by 0 bases. CDR3 in amino acids: CASSPPGQGSGNTIYF. The DNA for the CDR3 is TGTGCCAGCAGTCCTCCGGGACAGGGCTCTGGAAACACCATATATTTT.

The chain couples TRBV6-5 to TRBJ2-5; TRBD1 aligns across 9 bases. Germline lookup yields CDR1 MNHEY and CDR2 SVGAGI. The length of the CDR3 is 13 residues. V gave up 5 bases and J gave up 5 bases; unmatched junction bases: 3. The chain's CDR3 is CASSTGTGETQYF. The CDR3 DNA reads as TGTGCCAGCAGTACCGGGACAGGGGAGACCCAGTACTTC.

This sequence joins TRBV6-5 and TRBJ2-5, with 7 bases lining up with TRBD1. Trimming cost V 5 bases and J 3 bases; bases outside gene matches: 6. CDR3 size: 14 residues. In germline, CDR1 is MNHEY, CDR2 SVGAGI. In nucleotides, the CDR3 is TGTGCCAGCAGTGAAGGGGGCAGGAAAGAGACCCAGTACTTC. This translates into CASSEGGRKETQYF.

The genes are TRBV2 and TRBJ2-1, with D maybe TRBD2 (5 bases). The germline V gene encodes CDR1 SNHLY and CDR2 FYNNEI. Trimming took off 5 bases at V and 0 bases at J, with 11 bases between the two ends. This CDR3 has 15 residues. The CDR3 DNA sequence: TGTGCCAGCAGTCCAGCGGAGAGCTCCTACAATGAGCAGTTCTTC. This encodes CASSPAESSYNEQFF.

The chain has TRBV7-2 and TRBJ2-1; D is tentatively TRBD1 or TRBD2 (8 bases each). The V and J ends lost 4 bases and 2 bases respectively, with 24 bases between them. The CDR3 spans 19 residues. Germline V lookup: CDR1 SGHTA, CDR2 FQGNSA. CDR3 loop: CASSYPRQGIGRAYNEQFF. CDR3 DNA: TGTGCCAGCAGCTACCCCAGACAGGGGATCGGGAGGGCCTACAATGAGCAGTTCTTC.

The genes are TRBV6-1 and TRBJ1-2; maybe TRBD1 (6 bases). Per germline, CDR1 MNHNS and CDR2 SASEGT. There are 13 residues in the CDR3. V shed 1 base and J shed 7 bases, with 10 bases lying between them. The DNA for the CDR3 is TGTGCCAGCAGTGAAGAGGGACATGGTGGCTACACCTTC. It translates to CASSEEGHGGYTF.

The chain combines TRBV28 with TRBJ2-7; 7 nucleotides line up with TRBD2. V was clipped by 8 bases and J by 1 base; unmatched bases: 5. This CDR3 is built from 13 residues. The germline CDR1 and CDR2 sequences are MDHEN and SYDVKM. The CDR3 coding sequence is TGTGCCAGCCTTCGGGGAGGGTCCTACGAGCAGTACTTC. As protein: CASLRGGSYEQYF.

V usage is TRBV7-3 and J usage is TRBJ2-2; D may be TRBD1 (5 bases). This CDR3 contains 15 residues. Germline CDR1 is SGHTA and CDR2 is FQGTGA. Trimming left V 5 bases short and J 4 bases short, with 14 bases between. The CDR3 sequence: CASSKFDSPTGELFF. Here the CDR3 DNA reads TGTGCCAGCAGCAAGTTCGACAGCCCCACCGGGGAGCTGTTTTTT.

The V gene is TRBV11-2, the J gene TRBJ2-3; D is undetermined. The V gene lost 7 bases and the J gene lost 2 bases, with 13 bases spanning the gap. The CDR3 consists of 14 residues. Germline V lookup: CDR1 SGHAT, CDR2 FQNNGV. Here the CDR3 DNA reads TGTGCCAGCACCTTCGGGCCTTACACAGATACGCAGTATTTT. Amino acid sequence: CASTFGPYTDTQYF.

The chain employs TRBV9 and TRBJ2-2; 7 bases agree with TRBD2. The CDR3 runs to 19 residues. Germline V gene sequence: CDR1 SGDLS, CDR2 YYNGEE. V gave up 5 bases and J gave up 5 bases; unmatched junction bases: 21. CDR3 coding DNA: TGTGCCAGCAGTAAGGGTTCTCTAGCGGCCCCTCGGGAGACCGGGGAGCTGTTTTTT. Residues: CASSKGSLAAPRETGELFF. Based on the CDR3 plus reference TRBV9 and TRBJ2-2, the full variable domain is DSGVTQTPKHLITATGQRVTLRCSPRSGDLSVYWYQQSLDQGLQFLIQYYNGEERAKGNILERFSAQQFPDLHSELNLSSLELGDSALYFCASSKGSLAAPRETGELFFGEGSRLTVL.

The chain carries TRBV4-1 and TRBJ2-7; 7 bases match TRBD2. V lost 0 bases to trimming and J lost 0 bases; unmatched junction nucleotides: 8. Germline V gives CDR1 MGHRA, CDR2 YSYEKL. This CDR3 spans 17 amino acids. CDR3 residues: CASSQEGLADNSYEQYF. Here the CDR3 DNA reads TGCGCCAGCAGCCAAGAGGGCCTAGCGGATAACTCCTACGAGCAGTACTTC.

The chain employs TRBV5-1 and TRBJ2-3; perhaps D is TRBD1 or TRBD2 (5 bases each). The V end was cut by 0 bases, the J end by 6 bases, with 8 bases between. Germline CDR1 and CDR2: SGHRS and YFSETQ. The CDR3 extends over 13 amino acids. The chain's CDR3 is CASSLGEGDTQYF. In DNA form, the CDR3 reads TGCGCCAGCAGCTTGGGCGAGGGGGATACGCAGTATTTT.

This rearrangement joins TRBV19 to TRBJ2-5, with 11 positions matching TRBD2. Trimming at V came to 6 bases and at J to 1 base, leaving 13 bases not matched to a gene. Per germline, CDR1 LNHDA and CDR2 SQIVND (reference sequence). The CDR3 has 18 residues. The CDR3 protein is CASRKGTSGRGPQETQYF. The DNA of the CDR3 is TGTGCCAGTAGGAAGGGGACTAGCGGCCGAGGGCCCCAAGAGACCCAGTACTTC.

V and J are TRBV7-2 and TRBJ2-7; 10 bases match TRBD2. Losses at the gene ends were 5 bases for V and 3 bases for J; bases not matched to a gene: 4. CDR1 and CDR2 (germline): SGHTA, FQGNSA. CDR3 length equals 14 residues. The CDR3, as DNA: TGTGCCAGCAGCCGAGGACTAGCGGACTACGAGCAGTACTTC. It specifies CASSRGLADYEQYF.

The table lists this clone with a count of one. The V call is TRBV2, the J call TRBJ1-5; the D is unclear. Trimming cost V 3 bases and J 2 bases, with 8 bases left between them. The germline CDR1 and CDR2 sequences are SNHLY and FYNNEI. The CDR3 loop spans 14 amino acids. In nucleotides, the CDR3 is TGTGCCAGCAGTGAGGATAGGGGCAATCAGCCCCAGCATTTT. As protein: CASSEDRGNQPQHF. Full variable domain (missing parts from reference TRBV2 and TRBJ1-5): EPEVTQTPSHQVTQMGQEVILRCVPISNHLYFYWYRQILGQKVEFLVSFYNNEISEKSEIFDDQFSVERPDGSNFTLKIRSTKLEDSAMYFCASSEDRGNQPQHFGDGTRLSIL.

The V call is TRBV29-1, the J call TRBJ2-7; weak D call: TRBD1 (6 bases). The ends were cut back, 4 bases at V and 1 base at J, with 11 bases in the middle. This CDR3 comprises 13 residues. Germline V gene data show CDR1 as SQVTM and CDR2 as ANQGSEA. Here the CDR3 DNA reads TGCAGCGTTGTCCACAGGGCATCCTACGAGCAGTACTTC. It encodes CSVVHRASYEQYF.

This chain connects TRBV4-3 to TRBJ1-4; the match to TRBD1 covers 7 bases. This CDR3 is 16 amino acids long. Trimming cost V 4 bases and J 7 bases; bases outside gene matches: 12. Germline V lookup: CDR1 LGHNA, CDR2 YSLEER. The CDR3 DNA reads TGCGCCAGCAGCCCCGGGAGGGGGCGAATAGGTGAAAAACTGTTTTTT. Amino acids: CASSPGRGRIGEKLFF.